This is a list of T cell receptor beta chains from one sample in a study of blood T cell repertoires in COVID-19. Generated by immunoSEQ multiplex PCR, the TCRdb table keeps only in-frame clones and is missing some. The table shows about 210,000 clones, with 89% occurring only once. The sample consisted of PBMCs or T cells enriched from blood (not recorded which). Receptors were obtained from a woman aged 18-30 years who had recovered from COVID-19. Each CDR3 is given with its conserved first and last residue. D genes are given only for firm matches.

>-|TRBV13|TRBJ2-3
TGTGCCAGCAGCTTGATGACAGTATCTAGCACAGATACGCAGTATTTT
CASSLMTVSSTDTQYF
>-|TRBV6-6|TRBJ2-7
TGTGCCAGCAGTTACTCTCAGGGGGGCTACGAGCAGTACTTC
CASSYSQGGYEQYF
>TRBD2|TRBV5-4|TRBJ2-1
TGTGCCAGCAGCTTGGCGGGGGGAGAGCAGTTCTTC
CASSLAGGEQFF
>TRBD2|TRBV10-2|TRBJ2-5
TGCGCCAGCGCGACTAGCGGGGGTGTAGAGACCCAGTACTTC
CASATSGGVETQYF
>TRBD2|TRBV5-1|TRBJ2-7
TGCGCCAGCAGCTTGGTGGGTCTAGCGGGACCCCCCGGGGACGAGCAGTACTTC
CASSLVGLAGPPGDEQYF
>-|TRBV2|TRBJ1-4
TGTGCCAGCAGGGAGGGTCGTAGGACAACTAATGAAAAACTGTTTTTT
CASREGRRTTNEKLFF
>-|TRBV29-1|TRBJ1-1
TGCAGCGTTGTGGCGCGGGAAGCTTTCTTT
CSVVAREAFF
>-|TRBV30|TRBJ2-7
TGTGCCTGGAGTGTCATAGGGGGAGGGGTGCAGTACTTC
CAWSVIGGGVQYF
>-|TRBV6-5|TRBJ2-5
TGTGCCAGCAAGGTGGGGGCAGGATGGGAAGAGACCCAGTACTTC
CASKVGAGWEETQYF
>-|TRBV5-1|TRBJ1-1
TGCGCCAGCAGGGTAGGCGGGAACACTGAAGCTTTCTTT
CASRVGGNTEAFF
>-|TRBV28|TRBJ1-2
TGTGCCATCAGTTACGGGACATGGGACGGCTACACCTTC
CAISYGTWDGYTF
>TRBD1|TRBV11-2|TRBJ2-7
TGTGCCAGCAGCTTGTTTCCAGGGGGCCTCTACGAGCAGTACTTC
CASSLFPGGLYEQYF
>-|TRBV19|TRBJ1-1
TGTGCCAGTAGTCGAGGGGGTGGCACTGAAGCTTTCTTT
CASSRGGGTEAFF
>-|TRBV10-2|TRBJ1-5
TGCGCCAGCAGTGAGGGCGGGAGCAATCAGCCCCAGCATTTT
CASSEGGSNQPQHF
>-|TRBV6-5|TRBJ2-2
TGTGCCAGCAGTTATACGGGGGGCGGCGGGGAGCTGTTTTTT
CASSYTGGGGELFF
>TRBD1|TRBV27|TRBJ1-5
TGTGCCAGCAGTTTCAGGTGGGACAGCCTCCAGCATTTT
CASSFRWDSLQHF
>TRBD1|TRBV9|TRBJ2-5
TGTGCCAGCAGCGTAGCTCCGGACAGGGGGCGTGAGACCCAGTACTTC
CASSVAPDRGRETQYF
>-|TRBV3-1/TRBV3-2|TRBJ1-2
TGTGCCAGCAGCCAAGATAGACAGAATATCTATGGCTACACCTTC
CASSQDRQNIYGYTF
>TRBD1|TRBV2|TRBJ1-5
TGTGCCAGCAGTACTCGGACAGGGAGGGCTCAGCCCCAGCATTTT
CASSTRTGRAQPQHF
>TRBD1|TRBV19|TRBJ2-7
TGTGCCAGCTCGAAGGACAGGGTATACGAGCAGTACTTC
CASSKDRVYEQYF
>-|TRBV29-1|TRBJ1-1
TGCAGCGTTGAGGAACAGGGAGGGGTGAACACTGAAGCTTTCTTT
CSVEEQGGVNTEAFF
>TRBD1|TRBV5-1|TRBJ2-3
TGCGCCAGCAGCTTGTTTGTTCCCAGGGGGACAGATACGCAGTATTTT
CASSLFVPRGTDTQYF
>-|TRBV24-1|TRBJ1-2
TGTGCCACCAGTGACGCTACGGGAGGGCGGGGCTACACCTTC
CATSDATGGRGYTF
>-|TRBV4-1|TRBJ2-7
TGCGCCAGCAGCCAGGGTTCCCGGTCGGCAGGTAATTCCTACGAGCAGTACTTC
CASSQGSRSAGNSYEQYF
>-|TRBV28|TRBJ1-3
TGTGCCAGCAGTTTCAATTCTAGGGGAAACACCATATATTTT
CASSFNSRGNTIYF
>TRBD1|TRBV18|TRBJ2-7
TGTGCCAGCTCACCAAAGGGACAGGCAACCGAGCAGTACTTC
CASSPKGQATEQYF
>-|TRBV11-2|TRBJ2-7
TGTGCCAGCAGCTTAGCTTACGAGCAGTACTTC
CASSLAYEQYF
>-|TRBV11-2|TRBJ1-1
TGTGCCAGCAGCTTAGTTATAGGCGGGGCGGCTGAAGCTTTCTTT
CASSLVIGGAAEAFF
>-|TRBV6-5|TRBJ2-7
TGTGCCAGCACGATTGTGAGAGGACAGACCTACGAGCAGTACTTC
CASTIVRGQTYEQYF
>-|TRBV4-2|TRBJ1-5
TGTGCCAGCAGCCAAGATCGGGTCCAGCCCCAGCATTTT
CASSQDRVQPQHF
>-|TRBV30|TRBJ2-3
TGTGCCTGGGGTCTTGGTGGGGGGAGACCCACAGATACGCAGTATTTT
CAWGLGGGRPTDTQYF
>-|TRBV27|TRBJ2-7
TGTGCCAGCAGTTTGTCACAGGGTACCGAGCAGTACTTC
CASSLSQGTEQYF
>-|TRBV11-2|TRBJ2-3
TGTGCCAGCAGCTCGAAGGGGGTAGTGACAGATACGCAGTATTTT
CASSSKGVVTDTQYF
>-|TRBV7-9|TRBJ1-6
TGTGCCAGCAGCTTGAACAGGGAAAATTCACCCCTCCACTTT
CASSLNRENSPLHF
>TRBD2|TRBV5-1|TRBJ2-2
TGCGCCAGCAGCGGCGGACTAGCGGGGGAAACGTACACCGGGGAGCTGTTTTTT
CASSGGLAGETYTGELFF
>-|TRBV12-3/TRBV12-4|TRBJ1-2
TGTGCCAGCAGTGGGGGAGGGGGCTATGGCTACACCTTC
CASSGGGGYGYTF
>TRBD2|TRBV2|TRBJ2-3
TGTGCCAGCAGTCTTATGACTAGCGGCCCCGACTATACGCAGTATTTT
CASSLMTSGPDYTQYF